The clone carrying this T cell receptor beta chain was seen a handful of times. The data originate from a study of T-cell memory formation after mild COVID-19. Looking at the study overall: The two donors had largely donor-specific TCR clusters.

CDR1 SGHTA and CDR2 FQGTGA come from the germline V gene. With 4 bases clipped from V and 11 bases from J, the junction kept 11 bases outside the gene matches. This CDR3 is 14 amino acids long. TCRalpha and TCRbeta libraries used 5'RACE with constant-segment primers and UMIs. Using its own MiXCR run on the 5' RACE reads, TCRdb lists one record per CDR3 protein. The profile shows 150,000 to 200,000 distinct CDR3 sequences, 20% to 25% of them singletons. The chain joins TRBV7-3 to TRBJ2-1; 7 nucleotides align to TRBD1. The sample taken for sequencing was PBMCs or a T cell subset sorted from them (not recorded which). The TCR was taken from an adult woman who had mild COVID-19 (a few samples of this study predate the infection). Cell type and time point are not known. CDR3 sequence: CASSSTDRDSQQFF. In DNA, the CDR3 is TGTGCCAGCAGCTCAACCGACAGGGATAGTCAGCAGTTCTTC.